This T cell receptor beta chain is from a study of T cell responses to AZD1222 COVID-19 vaccine. TCRdb's copy holds only in-frame clones and misses some; the assay was immunoSEQ multiplex PCR. The sample yields some 74,000 clones, nearly 90% seen once. Between the trimmed V and J ends, which lost 3 bases and 0 bases, there was a span of 15 bases. The CDR3 covers 16 residues. The germline CDR1 and CDR2 sequences are SGHTS and YDEGEE. This specimen was peripheral blood, taken 28 days after the second AZD1222 dose. This chain links TRBV5-8 with TRBJ1-1; D gene unclear. This sequence originates from an adult who received the AZD1222 COVID-19 vaccine. The CDR3 spells CASSSYSVLMNTEAFF. In DNA form, the CDR3 reads TGTGCCAGCAGCTCATACAGTGTGCTCATGAACACTGAAGCTTTCTTT.